Each of the 2 T cell receptor beta chains below was sequenced from the same sample in a study of shared clonotypes between healthy human individuals. Generated by immunoSEQ multiplex PCR, the TCRdb table keeps only in-frame clones and is missing some. Among some 1,900,000 clones listed, roughly 95% were seen once. Terminally differentiated effector memory CD45RA+ cells were left out of the naive CD8 fraction, which was CD45RO-negative and positively selected for CCR7. The sequenced sample was naive CD8+ T cells sorted from blood. The source of these receptors is a man younger than 35 in good health.

The chain carries TRBV19 and TRBJ2-2; the match to TRBD1 covers 10 bases. Germline CDR1 and CDR2: LNHDA and SQIVND (reference sequence). V lost 3 bases to trimming and J lost 5 bases; unmatched junction nucleotides: 3. The length of the CDR3 is 15 residues. CDR3 protein: CASSIGTGDTGELFF. Written as DNA, the CDR3 is TGTGCCAGTAGTATTGGGACAGGGGATACCGGGGAGCTGTTTTTT.

The chain employs TRBV5-5 and TRBJ2-5, with 7 bases that match TRBD2. The CDR3 has 17 amino acids. Germline CDR1 and CDR2: SGHKS and YYEKEE (reference sequence). Losses at the gene ends were 4 bases for V and 0 bases for J; bases not matched to a gene: 12. The CDR3 coding sequence is TGTGCCAGCAGCCCCCGGCTAGCGGAGGGGTACCAAGAGACCCAGTACTTC. It encodes CASSPRLAEGYQETQYF. Based on the CDR3 plus reference TRBV5-5 and TRBJ2-5, the full variable domain is DAGVTQSPTHLIKTRGQQVTLRCSPISGHKSVSWYQQVLGQGPQFIFQYYEKEERGRGNFPDRFSARQFPNYSSELNVNALLLGDSALYLCASSPRLAEGYQETQYFGPGTRLLVL.